One sample yielded the 21 T cell receptor beta chains listed below, sequenced in a study of PD-L1 blockade in urothelial cancer. TCRdb's copy holds only in-frame clones and misses some; the assay was immunoSEQ multiplex PCR. This table has about 36,000 clones, 75% to 90% appearing once. The time point: peripheral blood 6 weeks after treatment start. Sequencing was performed on PBMCs, taken around atezolizumab (anti-PD-L1) treatment. Receptor source: a man aged 40-49 years with urothelial cancer.

The chain employs TRBV9 and TRBJ2-5, with a weak D call TRBD1 (6 bases). The germline V gene has CDR1 SGDLS and CDR2 YYNGEE. Trimming removed 0 bases from V and 4 bases from J, with 10 bases in between. The CDR3 runs to 14 residues. The CDR3 reads CASSVAGTTETQYF. CDR3 nucleotides: TGTGCCAGCAGCGTAGCCGGGACAACAGAGACCCAGTACTTC.

V and J are TRBV9 and TRBJ2-4, with D perhaps TRBD2 (6 bases). Germline V gives CDR1 SGDLS, CDR2 YYNGEE. Trimming stripped 4 bases from V and 2 bases from J, with 13 bases between. This CDR3 is built from 15 residues. The CDR3 is CASSPTAGTKNIQYF. CDR3 DNA: TGTGCCAGCAGCCCTACGGCGGGGACCAAAAACATTCAGTACTTC.

A few counts support this clone. The V call is TRBV19, the J call TRBJ2-1; no clear D. CDR3 length: 14 amino acids. V lost 0 bases, J lost 9 bases, and 12 bases lay in between. Germline V gene lookup returns CDR1 LNHDA and CDR2 SQIVND (reference sequence). CDR3 nucleotide sequence: TGTGCCAGTAGTATAGATCAGTCCGTAAGTGAGCAGTTCTTC. Protein: CASSIDQSVSEQFF. The variable domain in full, with the rest retrieved from reference TRBV19 and TRBJ2-1, is DGGITQSPKYLFRKEGQNVTLSCEQNLNHDAMYWYRQDPGQGLRLIYYSQIVNDFQKGDIAEGYSVSREKKESFPLTVTSAQKNPTAFYLCASSIDQSVSEQFFGPGTRLTVL.

V gene TRBV7-3 combines with J gene TRBJ2-2; the match to TRBD1 covers 7 bases. Germline V gene data show CDR1 as SGHTA and CDR2 as FQGTGA. The CDR3 loop spans 15 amino acids. Unmatched junction bases numbered 5, after V lost 5 bases and J lost 2 bases. This CDR3 reads CASSPTGVNTGELFF. In DNA, the CDR3 is TGTGCCAGCAGCCCCACAGGGGTTAACACCGGGGAGCTGTTTTTT. Drawing the rest from reference TRBV7-3 and TRBJ2-2, the complete variable domain is GAGVSQTPSNKVTEKGKYVELRCDPISGHTALYWYRQSLGQGPEFLIYFQGTGAADDSGLPNDRFFAVRPEGSVSTLKIQRTERGDSAVYLCASSPTGVNTGELFFGEGSRLTVL.

This chain joins TRBV27 and TRBJ2-7, with 10 bases lining up with TRBD1. The CDR3 totals 13 residues. Unmatched junction bases numbered 5, after V lost 5 bases and J lost 7 bases. Germline lookup yields CDR1 MNHEY and CDR2 SMNVEV (reference sequence). The DNA of the CDR3 is TGTGCCAGCAGTCCCTGGACAGGGGGTGAGCAGTACTTC. It codes for CASSPWTGGEQYF.

This clone was detected once. The rearrangement links TRBV6-1 to TRBJ2-3; 8 bases map to TRBD1. CDR1 is MNHNS, CDR2 SASEGT, per germline. CDR3 length: 14 residues. J gave up 3 bases and V 5 bases, and 4 bases lay outside the gene matches. The CDR3 nucleotides are TGTGCCAGCAGTAGGACAGGGCGGACAGATACGCAGTATTTT. This gives the protein CASSRTGRTDTQYF.

V and J are TRBV30 and TRBJ2-1; D perhaps matches TRBD2 (6 bases). CDR1 is GTSNPN, CDR2 SVGIG, per germline (reference sequence). This CDR3 region has 16 residues. V was trimmed by 0 bases and J by 6 bases, leaving 18 bases between them. CDR3: CAWSVRPGRRVNEQFF. CDR3 DNA: TGTGCCTGGAGTGTACGTCCCGGGAGACGCGTCAATGAGCAGTTCTTC.

The chain couples TRBV25-1 to TRBJ2-7; unclear D gene. The germline V gene encodes CDR1 MGHDK and CDR2 SYGVNS. The CDR3 is 12 amino acids. The V and J ends lost 4 bases and 6 bases respectively, with 10 bases between them. DNA of the CDR3: TGTGCCAGCAGTGTCGGTCCAGGCGAGCAGTACTTC. Encoded protein: CASSVGPGEQYF.

By sample share, this clone is medium-sized. The chain has TRBV4-1 and TRBJ1-5, with 8 bases fitting TRBD1. CDR1 MGHRA and CDR2 YSYEKL come from the germline V gene. The CDR3 covers 16 residues. V gave up 2 bases and J gave up 7 bases; unmatched junction bases: 10. The CDR3 nucleotides read TGCGCCAGCAGCCAAACTTCACTCAGGGGGCCACAGCCCCAGCATTTT. Translating gives CASSQTSLRGPQPQHF.

The rearrangement links TRBV7-2 to TRBJ1-1; D may be TRBD1 (5 bases). V lost 4 bases, J lost 1 base, and 7 bases lay in between. This CDR3 contains 13 residues. Germline V gene lookup returns CDR1 SGHTA and CDR2 FQGNSA. As DNA, the CDR3 is TGTGCCAGCAGCTCCCAGGGGAACACTGAAGCTTTCTTT. Protein sequence: CASSSQGNTEAFF.

The chain carries TRBV11-2 and TRBJ2-1; D unresolved. Trimming stripped 8 bases from V and 4 bases from J, with 6 bases between. The CDR3 extends over 11 amino acids. CDR1 SGHAT and CDR2 FQNNGV come from the germline V gene. CDR3 residues: CASGGYNEQFF. The CDR3 DNA follows: TGTGCCAGCGGCGGTTACAATGAGCAGTTCTTC.

Concerning this clone: This sample includes further DNA sequences coding for the same CDR3. The J gene is TRBJ1-1, the V gene TRBV20-1; D is ambiguous. The germline V gene has CDR1 DFQATT and CDR2 SNEGSKA (reference sequence). With 1 base removed from V and 5 bases from J, the gap between germline ends came to 5 bases. CDR3 length equals 11 residues. The CDR3 protein is CSARGATEAFF. The CDR3 DNA follows: TGCAGTGCTAGAGGAGCGACTGAAGCTTTCTTT.

This chain connects TRBV28 to TRBJ1-1; D might be TRBD1 (5 bases). CDR3 length: 16 residues. Germline V gene data show CDR1 as MDHEN and CDR2 as SYDVKM. The V and J ends lost 4 bases and 7 bases respectively, with 22 bases between them. The CDR3 loop reads CASSSLSAGLPLEAFF. In nucleotides, the CDR3 is TGTGCCAGCAGTTCCCTTTCGGCGGGACTCCCCCTTGAAGCTTTCTTT. The entire variable domain, with the rest obtained from reference TRBV28 and TRBJ1-1, is as follows: DVKVTQSSRYLVKRTGEKVFLECVQDMDHENMFWYRQDPGLGLRLIYFSYDVKMKEKGDIPEGYSVSREKKERFSLILESASTNQTSMYLCASSSLSAGLPLEAFFGQGTRLTVV.

The chain recombines TRBV29-1 with TRBJ2-3; TRBD1 is a possible D gene (6 bases). Germline values: CDR1 SQVTM, CDR2 ANQGSEA. V was shortened by 8 bases and J by 4 bases, with 13 bases between the two germline ends. CDR3 length: 12 amino acids. The CDR3 spells CSSWSGADTQYF. DNA of the CDR3: TGCAGCTCCTGGTCAGGGGCAGATACGCAGTATTTT.

The chain recombines TRBV7-3 with TRBJ2-3; perhaps TRBD1 as D (6 bases). Trimming stripped 4 bases from V and 5 bases from J, with 10 bases between. Germline CDR1 is SGHTA and CDR2 is FQGTGA. This CDR3 is built from 13 residues. CDR3 sequence (DNA): TGTGCCAGCAGCTCCCTAGGGGGAGATACGCAGTATTTT. Translating it yields CASSSLGGDTQYF.

The rearrangement links TRBV5-5 to TRBJ2-5; D remains ambiguous. Trimming removed 2 bases at V and 4 bases at J, with 6 bases between. Germline V gene data show CDR1 as SGHKS and CDR2 as YYEKEE (reference sequence). This CDR3 contains 12 residues. CDR3 residues: CASSFVSETQYF. CDR3 nucleotide sequence: TGTGCCAGCAGCTTTGTCTCAGAGACCCAGTACTTC.

This clone has a single count. The chain joins TRBV4-3 to TRBJ1-1; perhaps TRBD1 as D (5 bases). The length of the CDR3 is 14 residues. V shed 4 bases and J shed 7 bases, with 16 bases lying between them. Germline V gives CDR1 LGHNA, CDR2 YSLEER. For the CDR3, the DNA is TGCGCCAGCAGCCGAGACCAGGGCAGGGTTGAAGCTTTCTTT. Encoded protein: CASSRDQGRVEAFF.

This clone occurred once. The chain employs TRBV6-5 and TRBJ2-4; D remains unclear. Germline CDR1 reads MNHEY; CDR2 reads SVGAGI. This CDR3 is built from 10 residues. The V end was cut by 11 bases, the J end by 0 bases, with 2 bases between. The CDR3: CALAKNIQYF. The CDR3 bases are TGTGCCCTAGCCAAAAACATTCAGTACTTC.

V gene TRBV28 combines with J gene TRBJ1-5; 7 bases align to TRBD1. The ends lost 7 bases at V and 2 bases at J; junction bases unmatched: 2. The CDR3 is 13 amino acids. The germline V gene encodes CDR1 MDHEN and CDR2 SYDVKM. The CDR3 loop reads CASKTGGNQPQHF. CDR3 in DNA: TGTGCCAGCAAAACAGGGGGCAATCAGCCCCAGCATTTT.

The V call is TRBV5-5, the J call TRBJ1-1; D is possibly TRBD1 (5 bases). The V end was cut by 1 base, the J end by 8 bases, with 12 bases between. The germline gives CDR1 SGHKS, CDR2 YYEKEE (reference sequence). The CDR3 totals 13 residues. CDR3 region: CASSLNRGPEAFF. The DNA for the CDR3 is TGTGCCAGCAGCTTGAATAGGGGCCCCGAAGCTTTCTTT.

This rearrangement joins TRBV5-1 to TRBJ2-1; D remains ambiguous. The germline V gene encodes CDR1 SGHRS and CDR2 YFSETQ. This CDR3 region has 13 residues. Trimming stripped 3 bases from V and 6 bases from J, with 10 bases between. This chain's CDR3 is CASSSSPSNEQFF. In DNA, the CDR3 is TGCGCCAGCAGCTCGTCCCCTTCCAATGAGCAGTTCTTC.